Sequencing of this TCR beta chain was carried out in a study of T-cell reconstitution after alpha-beta-depleted transplantation in children. Study-level points and caveats: Some patients showed high day-60 TCRbeta diversity, which derived from surviving recipient T cells and thymic progenitors. Several hundred graft clones that had expanded were reportedly the source of alpha-beta T cells about two months after transplant.

This clonotype was seen only a few times. Its specificity is unknown. It was with unique molecular identifiers that the TCRbeta library was prepared. TCRdb passed the PCR reads through MiXCR, listing each CDR3 protein once. Among approximately 630,000 distinct CDR3 sequences listed, around 14% were seen once. This CDR3 is 13 amino acids long. Germline CDR1 reads SGHNT; CDR2 reads YENEEA. V lost 3 bases and J 8 bases, leaving 12 bases between the germline ends. This receptor was obtained from a girl aged 2 to 10 with congenital amegakaryocytic thrombocytopenia, due to receive a stem cell transplant. The V and J genes are TRBV11-3 and TRBJ2-3; D is undetermined. This material consisted of PBMCs, taken before TCRalphabeta/CD19-depleted stem cell transplant. CDR3 in DNA: TGTGCCAGCAGCTTTGTGGACGGAGTTACGCAGTATTTT. Amino acid sequence: CASSFVDGVTQYF.